This T cell receptor beta chain was recorded in a study of identical twins. This clonotype was counted a few times. TCRdb re-called the 5' RACE reads through MiXCR, storing one row per CDR3 protein. Here the sample spans around 530,000 distinct CDR3 sequences, 13% to 15% being singletons. V gave up 6 bases and J gave up 5 bases, with 15 bases separating them. Germline lookup yields CDR1 MNHNS and CDR2 SASEGT. The CDR3 spans 14 residues. These data also featured in a second study, about yellow fever vaccine responses in identical twins.

The source of this sequence is a woman aged 18-29 years in good health. V and J are TRBV6-1 and TRBJ2-3; D may be TRBD1 or TRBD2 (6 bases each). The sample comprised CD4+ T cells sorted from blood. The CDR3 sequence is CASRTQGRGDTQYF. CDR3 DNA sequence: TGTGCCAGCAGAACGCAGGGGCGGGGAGATACGCAGTATTTT.